This T cell receptor beta chain is from a study of T cell changes during pregnancy in multiple sclerosis. The V gene's germline CDR1 is MNHEY and CDR2 SVGAGI. The CDR3 loop spans 16 amino acids. Between the trimmed V and J ends, which lost 0 bases and 10 bases, there was a span of 16 bases. Here immunoSEQ multiplex PCR was the method, and the copy in TCRdb shows in-frame clones only, minus some. Of 40,000 to 50,000 clones listed, about nine tenths are singletons. This chain connects TRBV6-5 to TRBJ1-6; tentatively, D is TRBD1 (6 bases). The TCR originated in a female donor with multiple sclerosis, enrolled in a pregnancy study. Specimen: CD8+ T cells from peripheral blood mononuclear cells, collected in the first trimester of pregnancy. The CDR3 is CASSYSIARGDSPLHF. Written as DNA, the CDR3 is TGTGCCAGCAGTTACTCGATCGCCAGGGGTGACTCACCCCTCCACTTT.